This TCR beta chain was found in a study of T cells in Graves' hyperthyroidism and ophthalmopathy. Findings and caveats of the study: A median about 6.5 months before onset, the model predicted ophthalmopathy. Ophthalmopathy was told apart from stable hyperthyroidism by a 13 V-J model.

Germline CDR1 reads DFQATT; CDR2 reads SNEGSKA (reference sequence). The CDR3 consists of 15 residues. Trimming removed 5 bases from V and 1 base from J; junction bases left unmatched: 7. As concerns this clonotype: What it recognizes is unknown.

RNA transcripts gave rise to amplified TCR beta CDR3 regions. HTBI primers drove first-round RT-PCR of the TCR CDR3. TCRdb processed the multiplex PCR reads anew with MiXCR; each CDR3 protein has one entry. The sample consists of about 290,000 distinct CDR3 sequences, about an eighth of them appearing once. With a duration under 2 months, the hyperthyroidism was newly diagnosed in patients aged 18 to 65. Uncontrolled infection, other autoimmune disease, pregnancy or lactation disqualified patients from enrolment. The sequenced sample was blood. The clonotype was recovered from a woman in her 30s with Graves' hyperthyroidism that later progressed to Graves' ophthalmopathy. V usage is TRBV20-1 and J usage is TRBJ2-7, with 11 bases aligning to TRBD1. CDR3 amino acids: CSAAGGQGGSYEQYF. The CDR3 nucleotides are TGCAGTGCTGCTGGGGGACAGGGGGGATCCTACGAGCAGTACTTC.